This passage covers 28 T cell receptor beta chains from one sample sequenced in a study of T cells after yellow fever vaccination. TCRdb used MiXCR to reprocess the 5' RACE reads, holding one entry per CDR3 protein. Here the sample spans 300,000 or so distinct CDR3 sequences, less than 9.5% being singletons. Sequenced material: PBMCs, taken roughly 45 days after the first yellow fever vaccination. The receptors derive from a man between 18 and 29 years old who received the YFV17D yellow fever vaccine.

This chain connects TRBV15 to TRBJ2-7; D is ambiguous. Germline CDR1 and CDR2: LNHNV and YYDKDF (reference sequence). This CDR3 contains 14 residues. V was cut by 2 bases and J by 1 base, with 9 bases left in between. The CDR3 sequence: CATSRLLESYEQYF. CDR3 bases: TGTGCCACCAGCAGACTTCTGGAATCCTACGAGCAGTACTTC.

There are a few counts of this clonotype. This chain links TRBV20-1 with TRBJ2-7; 9 nucleotides match TRBD1. V gave up 0 bases and J gave up 3 bases; unmatched junction bases: 6. The CDR3 is 15 residues long. CDR1 and CDR2 (germline): DFQATT, SNEGSKA (reference sequence). The CDR3 region has the DNA TGCAGTGCTAGAGATCTCCCGGACAGGGGCTACGAGCAGTACTTC. Translated, it gives CSARDLPDRGYEQYF.

Many counts were recorded for this clonotype. The chain uses TRBV20-1 and TRBJ1-2; D may be TRBD1 (6 bases). Trimming took 1 base from V and 3 from J, leaving 9 bases between them. The CDR3 loop spans 13 amino acids. Germline V CDR1 and CDR2: DFQATT, SNEGSKA (reference sequence). The CDR3 nucleotides are TGCAGTGCTAGAGCGGGACACGACTATGGCTACACCTTC. Its translation is CSARAGHDYGYTF.

This clonotype turned up a few times. The gene calls are TRBV7-2 and TRBJ1-5, with D perhaps TRBD1 (6 bases). Trimming took 9 bases from V and 3 from J, leaving 12 bases between them. The CDR3 covers 13 residues. Per germline, CDR1 SGHTA and CDR2 FQGNSA. The CDR3 is CASSRDNNQPQHF. In nucleotides, the CDR3 is TGTGCCAGTTCCCGGGACAACAATCAGCCCCAGCATTTT. The complete variable domain, with remaining parts taken from reference TRBV7-2 and TRBJ1-5, reads GAGVSQSPSNKVTEKGKDVELRCDPISGHTALYWYRQSLGQGLEFLIYFQGNSAPDKSGLPSDRFSAERTGGSVSTLTIQRTQQEDSAVYLCASSRDNNQPQHFGDGTRLSIL.

This clonotype has ten or more counts. This rearrangement joins TRBV7-2 to TRBJ2-5, with 7 bases lining up with TRBD1. V lost 3 bases and J lost 6; bases outside the gene matches: 4. The germline V gene encodes CDR1 SGHTA and CDR2 FQGNSA. This CDR3 is built from 13 residues. The CDR3 DNA is TGTGCCAGCAGCTTTTCAGGGGGAAAGACCCAGTACTTC. Encoded protein: CASSFSGGKTQYF. The full variable domain, its missing parts supplied by reference TRBV7-2 and TRBJ2-5, is GAGVSQSPSNKVTEKGKDVELRCDPISGHTALYWYRQSLGQGLEFLIYFQGNSAPDKSGLPSDRFSAERTGGSVSTLTIQRTQQEDSAVYLCASSFSGGKTQYFGPGTRLLVL.

A few counts support this clonotype. The V call is TRBV20-1, the J call TRBJ2-6; 11 bases agree with TRBD1. J lost 0 bases, V lost 5 bases, and 3 bases had no gene match. The CDR3 extends over 16 amino acids. Germline lookup yields CDR1 DFQATT and CDR2 SNEGSKA (reference sequence). Here the CDR3 DNA reads TGCAGTGCTCCCGGGACAGGGGGCTCTGGGGCCAACGTCCTGACTTTC. It codes for CSAPGTGGSGANVLTF.

This clonotype showed up just a few times. The J gene is TRBJ2-7, the V gene TRBV20-1, with D unclear. The CDR3 has 12 residues. Germline CDR1 is DFQATT and CDR2 is SNEGSKA (reference sequence). Trimming left V 6 bases short and J 3 bases short, with 12 bases between. The CDR3 DNA follows: TGCAGTGCAAAAAAGCGACACTACGAGCAGTACGTC. Protein product: CSAKKRHYEQYV.

This clonotype showed up just a few times. The V call is TRBV7-2, the J call TRBJ2-2; D gene uncertain. The V end was cut by 3 bases, the J end by 1 base, with 12 bases between. This CDR3 contains 16 residues. Looked up from germline, CDR1 is SGHTA and CDR2 is FQGNSA. The CDR3 bases are TGTGCCAGCAGCTTTTCGAGCCCGATGAACACCGGGGAGCTGTTTTTT. Translating gives CASSFSSPMNTGELFF.

This clonotype was seen more than once but under ten times. This chain links TRBV12-3 or TRBV12-4 with TRBJ1-2; TRBD1 matches at 8 bases. The ends lost 6 bases at V and 8 bases at J; junction bases unmatched: 2. CDR3 length equals 11 residues. The CDR3 sequence: CASRTGVGYTF. The DNA for the CDR3 is TGTGCCAGCAGGACAGGGGTGGGCTACACCTTC.

Many counts were recorded for this clonotype. The chain combines TRBV5-1 with TRBJ1-4; D is possibly TRBD1 (6 bases). The CDR3 is 15 amino acids. Between the trimmed V and J ends, which lost 4 bases and 0 bases, there was a span of 10 bases. The germline CDR1 and CDR2 sequences are SGHRS and YFSETQ. Here the CDR3 DNA reads TGCGCCAGCAGCCCGGACAGAACAACTAATGAAAAACTGTTTTTT. It encodes CASSPDRTTNEKLFF.

V gene TRBV7-6 combines with J gene TRBJ2-7; 10 bases map to TRBD1. The V gene end was trimmed by 5 bases and the J gene end by 4 bases; junction bases not matched to a gene: 11. Germline V gives CDR1 SGHVS, CDR2 FNYEAQ. The CDR3 is made up of 16 amino acids. The CDR3 is CASSLLSGQGRYEQYF. CDR3 in DNA: TGTGCCAGCAGCCTCCTCTCGGGACAGGGGAGGTACGAGCAGTACTTC.

This clonotype was counted between two and nine times. The V gene is TRBV4-1, the J gene TRBJ2-1; 10 positions match TRBD1. Germline values: CDR1 MGHRA, CDR2 YSYEKL. The CDR3 length is 17 residues. With V trimmed by 2 bases and J by 9 bases, 13 bases remained unmatched. CDR3 protein: CASSQRPGQGWAIEQFF. CDR3 nucleotide sequence: TGCGCCAGCAGCCAACGCCCGGGACAGGGGTGGGCCATTGAGCAGTTCTTC.

This clonotype has a handful of counts. This rearrangement joins TRBV28 to TRBJ1-5; no definite D call. Per germline, CDR1 MDHEN and CDR2 SYDVKM. The CDR3 loop spans 18 amino acids. V shed 0 bases and J shed 3 bases, with 18 bases lying between them. In DNA form, the CDR3 reads TGTGCCAGCAGTTTATGGAATCCCAGGATCAGCTACAATCAGCCCCAGCATTTT. It yields the protein CASSLWNPRISYNQPQHF.

CDR3 DNA: TGCGCCAGCAGCCCACAGGGCCGGTTTGTCCACAATGAGCAGTTCTTC. It is translated as CASSPQGRFVHNEQFF. This rearrangement joins TRBV4-1 to TRBJ2-1; tentative D call: TRBD1 (6 bases). The CDR3 runs 16 residues. CDR1 is MGHRA and CDR2 is YSYEKL in the germline V gene. V dropped 4 bases and J dropped 5 bases, with 18 bases sitting between them.

This clonotype was detected many times. The chain combines TRBV4-1 with TRBJ1-1; TRBD1 might be the D (6 bases). The CDR3 has 15 residues. Deletions cut 5 bases from V and 10 bases from J, with 23 bases between. Germline V gene sequence: CDR1 MGHRA, CDR2 YSYEKL. CDR3 region: CASSINRVGRPGAFF. The CDR3 nucleotides read TGCGCCAGCAGCATAAACAGGGTCGGGAGACCTGGAGCTTTCTTT.

DNA of the CDR3: TGTGCCAGCAGTTTAGACCCAGGGGTGGAGTTCTTC. It yields the protein CASSLDPGVEFF. The chain is built from TRBV28 and TRBJ2-1, with D tentatively TRBD1 (6 bases). CDR1 is MDHEN, CDR2 SYDVKM, per germline. Between the trimmed V and J ends, which lost 2 bases and 14 bases, there was a span of 13 bases. This CDR3 spans 12 amino acids.

V gene TRBV5-1 combines with J gene TRBJ2-2; no reliable D call. In germline, CDR1 is SGHRS, CDR2 YFSETQ. V was pared by 0 bases and J by 4 bases, with 10 bases between. The length of the CDR3 is 15 residues. DNA for the CDR3: TGCGCCAGCAGCTTGGAAAGTAGCCGCACCGGGGAGCTGTTTTTT. Translating gives CASSLESSRTGELFF.

The V and J genes are TRBV12-3 or TRBV12-4 and TRBJ2-2, with D perhaps TRBD1 (5 bases). V was shortened by 11 bases and J by 1 base, with 11 bases between the two germline ends. The CDR3 contains 13 residues. CDR3 in amino acids: CAADTKNTGELFF. The CDR3 nucleotides read TGTGCCGCGGACACGAAGAACACCGGGGAGCTGTTTTTT.

This clonotype has more than one count but fewer than ten. This chain joins TRBV6-6 and TRBJ1-5; D is unresolved. The CDR3 length is 13 residues. The germline CDR1 and CDR2 sequences are MNHNY and SVGAGI (reference sequence). The germline V and J ends were trimmed by 8 bases and 2 bases, with 10 bases remaining between them. The CDR3 spells CASGWQGNQPQHF. The CDR3 DNA reads as TGTGCCAGCGGATGGCAGGGCAATCAGCCCCAGCATTTT.

This clonotype was observed a handful of times. This chain connects TRBV27 to TRBJ2-3; D gene unclear. The length of the CDR3 is 13 residues. V was cut by 3 bases and J by 2 bases, with 6 bases left in between. The V gene's germline CDR1 is MNHEY and CDR2 SMNVEV (reference sequence). In DNA, the CDR3 is TGTGCCAGCAGTTTTTTAATCACAGATACGCAGTATTTT. Amino acid sequence: CASSFLITDTQYF.

The genes are TRBV12-3 or TRBV12-4 and TRBJ2-3; D unresolved. V was clipped by 8 bases and J by 0 bases, with 12 bases between them. The CDR3 sequence is 14 residues long. CDR3 region: CASLARSSTDTQYF. The CDR3 DNA is TGTGCCAGCCTGGCGAGATCTAGCACAGATACGCAGTATTTT.

The chain is built from TRBV11-2 and TRBJ2-2, with D unclear. Trimming pared 5 bases from V and 6 bases from J, leaving 10 bases between. The germline gives CDR1 SGHAT, CDR2 FQNNGV. This CDR3 has 13 amino acids. The CDR3 reads CASSPIYAGELFF. CDR3 DNA sequence: TGTGCCAGCAGCCCCATCTACGCCGGGGAGCTGTTTTTT.

This clonotype has ten or more counts. The gene calls are TRBV29-1 and TRBJ1-2; 10 bases are a match to TRBD1. The CDR3 sequence is 13 residues long. Germline assignment: CDR1 SQVTM and CDR2 ANQGSEA. The junction had 8 bases not matched to a gene; V was cut back by 5 bases and J by 8 bases. The CDR3 nucleotides read TGCAGCGTTCGTACCGGGACAGGGGTCGGCTACACCTTC. It encodes CSVRTGTGVGYTF.

This clonotype has a handful of counts. The chain joins TRBV27 to TRBJ1-1, with 7 bases aligning to TRBD1. Germline-derived CDR1 and CDR2 are MNHEY and SMNVEV (reference sequence). The CDR3 contains 13 residues. With 2 bases clipped from V and 10 bases from J, the junction kept 7 bases outside the gene matches. CDR3 amino acids: CASSLGTAAPAFF. As DNA, the CDR3 is TGTGCCAGCAGTTTAGGGACAGCGGCCCCAGCTTTCTTT.

This clonotype was observed many times. This chain connects TRBV7-3 to TRBJ2-2; D uncertain. The CDR3 has 17 amino acids. V lost 4 bases and J 0 bases, leaving 15 bases between the germline ends. CDR1 SGHTA and CDR2 FQGTGA come from the germline V gene. The CDR3 DNA follows: TGTGCCAGCAGCTCTAACCCCCGGAGCGCGAACACCGGGGAGCTGTTTTTT. It yields the protein CASSSNPRSANTGELFF.

This clonotype was seen at least ten times. The chain is built from TRBV7-9 and TRBJ2-3, with D perhaps TRBD2 (6 bases). This CDR3 is built from 13 residues. Germline-derived CDR1 and CDR2 are SEHNR and FQNEAQ (reference sequence). V was shortened by 7 bases and J by 0 bases, with 8 bases between the two germline ends. The CDR3 DNA reads TGTGCCAGCATAAGCGGGAGCACAGATACGCAGTATTTT. Its protein product is CASISGSTDTQYF.

In this sample, this clonotype turned up many times. The chain recombines TRBV18 with TRBJ2-4; the D is unclear. The length of the CDR3 is 13 residues. Per the germline V gene, CDR1 is KGHSH and CDR2 is LQKENI. V dropped 2 bases and J dropped 0 bases, with 2 bases sitting between them. The DNA for the CDR3 is TGTGCCAGCTCACCAACAGCCAAAAACATTCAGTACTTC. Residues: CASSPTAKNIQYF. The whole variable domain, remainder taken from reference TRBV18 and TRBJ2-4, is NAGVMQNPRHLVRRRGQEARLRCSPMKGHSHVYWYRQLPEEGLKFMVYLQKENIIDESGMPKERFSAEFPKEGPSILRIQQVVRGDSAAYFCASSPTAKNIQYFGAGTRLSVL.

This clonotype was counted ten times or more. V and J are TRBV4-3 and TRBJ2-1, with 11 positions matching TRBD2. The germline V gene encodes CDR1 LGHNA and CDR2 YSLEER. V lost 4 bases to trimming and J lost 4 bases; unmatched junction nucleotides: 3. The CDR3 length is 15 residues. The DNA of the CDR3 is TGCGCCAGCAGCCCCCGACTAGCGGGGTACAATGAGCAGTTCTTC. This translates into CASSPRLAGYNEQFF.